This T cell receptor (beta chain) was recovered during a study of blood T cell repertoires in COVID-19 (dated by TCRdb to the early 2020s). Turning to the overall study: The collaborator samples originated in the United States, Italy and Spain and spanned the acute and convalescent phases of COVID-19. The prospective study material was composed of cDNA or gDNA derived from T cells, B-cell-depleted T cells, or PBMCs. The dataset comprised deeply sampled blood TCRbeta repertoires from subjects exposed to, actively infected with, or recovered from COVID-19. A freely available public database, intended as a resource for researchers studying the immune response to SARS-CoV-2, is where the repertoires were released. The samples were drawn from two sources: the first 160 participants of the ongoing ImmuneRACE study, and fewer than 1,500 subjects contributed by 6 global collaborators. Nearly every sample came with metadata listing a de-identified subject ID, COVID-19 status, age in years and sex. HLA class I and class II types, where available, came from metadata supplied by the sample provider rather than from assay-based typing.

A remark on this clone: What antigen it recognizes has not been identified. No much larger clone is present one base from it, and per-base qualities are unavailable.

The research as a whole found: How much clinical and demographic metadata was included differed by source and by participant, and the metadata was provided uncurated.

The junction shows trimming of 6 bases on V and 6 bases on J, and the gene matches do not reach 12 bases of it. The germline V gene supplies CDR1 MNHEY and CDR2 SVGEGT. Counted from cysteine to phenylalanine, this CDR3 has 16 amino acids. CDR3 DNA is the only sequence kept; it has 48 bases, read in frame from the first base. TCRbeta CDR3 regions were amplified from genomic DNA by means of the immunoSEQ Assay, a bias-controlled multiplex PCR. The published analysis was carried out like this. Nucleated cell counts per sample were estimated from amplification of reference gene primers within the assay. To quantify the absolute abundance of each unique TCRbeta CDR3 rearrangement, sequence reads were collapsed and filtered. For each sample, productive Simpson clonality was calculated as the square root of Simpson's diversity index across productive rearrangements. The clones in this table, taken by TCRdb from immuneACCESS, are in-frame only. Not every clone is retained; where verified, under half of the shortfall comes from an unresolved V gene, and the cause of the rest is unknown. V and J calls and clone size come straight from that table; D and trimming were deduced from the DNA. The sample records 200,000 to 300,000 clones, roughly 83% of which are singletons. 8.9% of the sample rests with the top ten.

Whole blood was collected in K2EDTA tubes by collaborating institutions according to the institutions' own protocols. For TCRbeta analysis, collaborators shipped samples as frozen whole blood, isolated PBMCs, or DNA extracted from either of those sample types. This clonotype was obtained from an elderly man with acute or convalescent COVID-19. The V and J genes are TRBV6-2 or TRBV6-3 and TRBJ1-2, with 11 bases matching TRBD1. The sample comprised peripheral blood. In nucleotide form, the sequence is TGTGCCAGCAGCAAGACCGGGACAGGGGGGAGAAATGGCTACACCTTC. This yields the protein CASSKTGTGGRNGYTF.